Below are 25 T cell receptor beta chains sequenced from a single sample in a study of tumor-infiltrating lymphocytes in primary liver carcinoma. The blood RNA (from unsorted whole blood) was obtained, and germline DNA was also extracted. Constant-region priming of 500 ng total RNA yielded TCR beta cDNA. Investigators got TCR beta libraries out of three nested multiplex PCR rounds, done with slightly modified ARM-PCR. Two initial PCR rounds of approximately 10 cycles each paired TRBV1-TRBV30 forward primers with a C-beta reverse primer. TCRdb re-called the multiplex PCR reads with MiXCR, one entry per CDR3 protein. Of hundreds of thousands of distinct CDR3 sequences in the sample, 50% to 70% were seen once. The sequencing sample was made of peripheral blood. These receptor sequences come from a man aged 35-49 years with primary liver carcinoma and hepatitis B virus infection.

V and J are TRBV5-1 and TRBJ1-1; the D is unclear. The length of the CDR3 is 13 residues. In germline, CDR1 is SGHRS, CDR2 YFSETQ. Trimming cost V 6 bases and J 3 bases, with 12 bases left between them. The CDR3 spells CASTLRRDTEAFF. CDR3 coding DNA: TGCGCCAGCACCCTCAGGAGGGACACTGAAGCTTTCTTT.

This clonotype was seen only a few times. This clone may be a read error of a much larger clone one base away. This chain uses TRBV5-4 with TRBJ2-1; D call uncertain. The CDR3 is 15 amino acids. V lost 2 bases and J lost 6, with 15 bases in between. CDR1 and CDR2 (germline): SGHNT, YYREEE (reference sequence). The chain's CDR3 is CASSFDNSLGNEQFF. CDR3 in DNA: TGTGCCAGCAGCTTCGATAACTCCCTCGGCAATGAGCAGTTCTTC.

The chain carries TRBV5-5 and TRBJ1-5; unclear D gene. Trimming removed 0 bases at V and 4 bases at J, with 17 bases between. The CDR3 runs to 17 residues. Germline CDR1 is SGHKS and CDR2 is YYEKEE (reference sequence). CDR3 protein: CASSLELVPTPNQPQHF. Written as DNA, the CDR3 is TGTGCCAGCAGCTTGGAGTTGGTACCAACCCCTAATCAGCCCCAGCATTTT.

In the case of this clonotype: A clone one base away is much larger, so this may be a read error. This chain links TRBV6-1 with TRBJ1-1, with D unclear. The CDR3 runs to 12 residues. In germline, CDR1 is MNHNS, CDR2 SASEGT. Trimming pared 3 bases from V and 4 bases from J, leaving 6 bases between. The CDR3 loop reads CASSDMSTEAFF. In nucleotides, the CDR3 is TGTGCCAGCAGTGATATGAGCACTGAAGCTTTCTTT.

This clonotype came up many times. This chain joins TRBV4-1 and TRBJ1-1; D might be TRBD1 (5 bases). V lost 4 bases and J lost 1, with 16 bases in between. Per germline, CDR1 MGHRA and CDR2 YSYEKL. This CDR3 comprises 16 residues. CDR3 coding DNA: TGCGCCAGCAGCCTGACAAACGCGGGGACGAACACTGAAGCTTTCTTT. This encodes CASSLTNAGTNTEAFF.

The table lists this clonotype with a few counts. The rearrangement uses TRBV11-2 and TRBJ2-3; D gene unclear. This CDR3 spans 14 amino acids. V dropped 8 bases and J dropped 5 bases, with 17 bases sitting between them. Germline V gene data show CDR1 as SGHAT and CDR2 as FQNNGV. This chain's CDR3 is CASGHGSVKDTQYF. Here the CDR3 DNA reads TGTGCCAGCGGTCATGGGTCTGTCAAAGATACGCAGTATTTT.

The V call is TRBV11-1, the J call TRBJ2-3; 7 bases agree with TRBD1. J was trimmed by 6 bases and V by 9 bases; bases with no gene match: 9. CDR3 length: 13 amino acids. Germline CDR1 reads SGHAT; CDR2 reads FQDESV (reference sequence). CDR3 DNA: TGTGCCAGTAACTTAAACAGGGGTGATACGCAGTATTTT. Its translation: CASNLNRGDTQYF.

The CDR3 here is CASSRGQGARRTGNTIYF. In nucleotides, the CDR3 is TGTGCCAGCAGCCGGGGACAGGGAGCAAGGCGAACAGGAAACACCATATATTTT. The genes are TRBV5-6 and TRBJ1-3; 9 positions agree with TRBD1. The V segment lost 4 bases and the J segment 4 bases; nucleotides outside the gene matches: 15. Germline-derived CDR1 and CDR2 are SGHDT and YYEEEE. The CDR3 is 18 amino acids.

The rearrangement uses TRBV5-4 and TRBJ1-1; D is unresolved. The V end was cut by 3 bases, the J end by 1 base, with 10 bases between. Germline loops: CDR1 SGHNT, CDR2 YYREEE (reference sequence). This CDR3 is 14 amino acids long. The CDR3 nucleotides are TGTGCCAGCAGCTACCCCCTGAGGAACACTGAAGCTTTCTTT. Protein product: CASSYPLRNTEAFF.

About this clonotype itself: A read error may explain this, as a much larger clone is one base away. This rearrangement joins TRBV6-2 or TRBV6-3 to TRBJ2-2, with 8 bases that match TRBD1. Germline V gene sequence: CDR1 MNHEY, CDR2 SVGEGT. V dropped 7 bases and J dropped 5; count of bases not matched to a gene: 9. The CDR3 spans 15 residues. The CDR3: CASIRDRMLTGELFF. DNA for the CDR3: TGTGCCAGCATTAGGGACAGGATGTTGACCGGGGAGCTGTTTTTT.

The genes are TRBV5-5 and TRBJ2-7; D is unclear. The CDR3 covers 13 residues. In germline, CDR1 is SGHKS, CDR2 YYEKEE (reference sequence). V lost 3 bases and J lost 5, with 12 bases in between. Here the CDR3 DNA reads TGTGCCAGCAGCTGGACCGACACCCACGAGCAGTACTTC. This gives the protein CASSWTDTHEQYF.

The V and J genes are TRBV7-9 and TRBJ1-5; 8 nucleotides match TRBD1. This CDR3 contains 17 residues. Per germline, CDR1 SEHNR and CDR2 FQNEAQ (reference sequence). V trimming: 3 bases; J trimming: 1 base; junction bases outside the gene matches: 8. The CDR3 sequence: CASSFLSGGTSNQPQHF. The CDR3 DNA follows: TGTGCCAGCAGCTTTCTTTCAGGGGGCACGAGCAATCAGCCCCAGCATTTT. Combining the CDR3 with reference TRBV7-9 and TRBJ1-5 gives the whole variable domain DTGVSQNPRHKITKRGQNVTFRCDPISEHNRLYWYRQTLGQGPEFLTYFQNEAQLEKSRLLSDRFSAERPKGSFSTLEIQRTEQGDSAMYLCASSFLSGGTSNQPQHFGDGTRLSIL.

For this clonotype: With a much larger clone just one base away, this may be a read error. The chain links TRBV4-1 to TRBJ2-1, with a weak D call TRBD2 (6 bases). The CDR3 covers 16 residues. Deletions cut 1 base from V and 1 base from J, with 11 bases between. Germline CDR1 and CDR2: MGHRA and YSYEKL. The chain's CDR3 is CASSQGLARSYNEQFF. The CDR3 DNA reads TGCGCCAGCAGCCAAGGGCTAGCGAGATCCTACAATGAGCAGTTCTTC.

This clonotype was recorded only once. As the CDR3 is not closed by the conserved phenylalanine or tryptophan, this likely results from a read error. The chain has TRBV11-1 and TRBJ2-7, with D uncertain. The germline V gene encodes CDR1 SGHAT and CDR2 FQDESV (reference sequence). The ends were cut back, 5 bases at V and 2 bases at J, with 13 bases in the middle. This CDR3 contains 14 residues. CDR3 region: CASSLEWLTYEQYS. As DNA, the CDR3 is TGTGCCAGCAGCCTGGAGTGGCTCACCTACGAGCAGTACTCC.

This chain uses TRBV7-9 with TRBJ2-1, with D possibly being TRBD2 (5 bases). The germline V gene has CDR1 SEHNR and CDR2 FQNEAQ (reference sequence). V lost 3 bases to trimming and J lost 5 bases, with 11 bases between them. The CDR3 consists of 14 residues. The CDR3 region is CASSLVGDHNEQFF. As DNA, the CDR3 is TGTGCCAGCAGCTTGGTCGGGGATCACAATGAGCAGTTCTTC.

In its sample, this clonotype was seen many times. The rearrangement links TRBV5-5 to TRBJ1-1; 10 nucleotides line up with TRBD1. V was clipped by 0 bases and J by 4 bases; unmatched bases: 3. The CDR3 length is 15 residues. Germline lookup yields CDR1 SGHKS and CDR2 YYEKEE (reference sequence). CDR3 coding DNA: TGTGCCAGCAGCTTGGCCTGGGACAGGGGCACTGAAGCTTTCTTT. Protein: CASSLAWDRGTEAFF.

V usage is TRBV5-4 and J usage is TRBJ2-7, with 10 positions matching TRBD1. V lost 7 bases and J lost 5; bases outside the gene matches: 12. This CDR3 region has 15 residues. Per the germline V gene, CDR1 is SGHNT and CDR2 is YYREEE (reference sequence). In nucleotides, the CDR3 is TGTGCCAGCTGCACGAAGACAGGGGGCTTAAACGAGCAGTACTTC. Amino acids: CASCTKTGGLNEQYF.

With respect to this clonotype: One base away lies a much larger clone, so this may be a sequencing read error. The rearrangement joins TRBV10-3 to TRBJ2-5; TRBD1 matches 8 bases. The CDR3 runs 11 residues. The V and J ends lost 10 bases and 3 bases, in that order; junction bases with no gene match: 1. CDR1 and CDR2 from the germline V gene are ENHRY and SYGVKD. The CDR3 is CANRGEETQYF. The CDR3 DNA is TGTGCCAACAGGGGGGAAGAGACCCAGTACTTC.

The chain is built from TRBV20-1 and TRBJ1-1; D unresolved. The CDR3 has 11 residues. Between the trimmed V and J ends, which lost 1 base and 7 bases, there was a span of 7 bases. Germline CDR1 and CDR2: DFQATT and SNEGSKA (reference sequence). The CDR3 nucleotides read TGCAGTGCTAGAGCGCGGGATGAAGCTTTCTTT. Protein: CSARARDEAFF.

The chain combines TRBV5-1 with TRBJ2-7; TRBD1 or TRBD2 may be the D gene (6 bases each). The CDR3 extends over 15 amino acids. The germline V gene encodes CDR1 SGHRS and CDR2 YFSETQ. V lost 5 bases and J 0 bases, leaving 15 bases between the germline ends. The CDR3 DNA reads TGCGCCAGCAGGCCGGGGGCCGTCAGCTCCTACGAGCAGTACTTC. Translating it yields CASRPGAVSSYEQYF.

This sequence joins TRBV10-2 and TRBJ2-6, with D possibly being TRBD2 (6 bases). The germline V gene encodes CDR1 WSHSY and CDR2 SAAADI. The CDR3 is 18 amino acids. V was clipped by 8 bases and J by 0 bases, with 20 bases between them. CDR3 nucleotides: TGCGCCAGCTTCAGTGGGAGGCGACAGAGCTCTGGGGCCAACGTCCTGACTTTC. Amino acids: CASFSGRRQSSGANVLTF.

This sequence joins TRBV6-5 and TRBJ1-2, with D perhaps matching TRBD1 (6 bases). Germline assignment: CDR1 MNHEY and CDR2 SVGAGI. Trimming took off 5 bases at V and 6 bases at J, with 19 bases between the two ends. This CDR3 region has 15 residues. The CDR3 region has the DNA TGTGCCAGCAGTCAATCGGGGGCAGGGCCGGATGGCTACACCTTC. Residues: CASSQSGAGPDGYTF.

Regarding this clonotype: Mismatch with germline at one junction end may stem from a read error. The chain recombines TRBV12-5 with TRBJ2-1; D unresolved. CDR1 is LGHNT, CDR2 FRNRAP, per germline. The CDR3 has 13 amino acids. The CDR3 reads CASEGGSRNGQFF. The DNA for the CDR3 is TGTGCTAGTGAAGGTGGATCGAGGAATGGGCAGTTCTTC.

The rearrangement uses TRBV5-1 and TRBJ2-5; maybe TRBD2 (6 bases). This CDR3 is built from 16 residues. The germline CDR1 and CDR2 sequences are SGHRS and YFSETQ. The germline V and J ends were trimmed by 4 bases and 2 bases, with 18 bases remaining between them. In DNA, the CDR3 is TGCGCCAGCAGCCTCGGGAATAGCGGATCTCAAGAGACCCAGTACTTC. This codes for CASSLGNSGSQETQYF.

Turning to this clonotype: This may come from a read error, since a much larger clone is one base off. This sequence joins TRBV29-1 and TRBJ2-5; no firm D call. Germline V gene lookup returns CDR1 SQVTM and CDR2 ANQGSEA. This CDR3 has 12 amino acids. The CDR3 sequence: CSALSDRKTQYF. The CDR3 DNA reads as TGCAGTGCATTAAGCGATCGTAAGACCCAGTACTTC.